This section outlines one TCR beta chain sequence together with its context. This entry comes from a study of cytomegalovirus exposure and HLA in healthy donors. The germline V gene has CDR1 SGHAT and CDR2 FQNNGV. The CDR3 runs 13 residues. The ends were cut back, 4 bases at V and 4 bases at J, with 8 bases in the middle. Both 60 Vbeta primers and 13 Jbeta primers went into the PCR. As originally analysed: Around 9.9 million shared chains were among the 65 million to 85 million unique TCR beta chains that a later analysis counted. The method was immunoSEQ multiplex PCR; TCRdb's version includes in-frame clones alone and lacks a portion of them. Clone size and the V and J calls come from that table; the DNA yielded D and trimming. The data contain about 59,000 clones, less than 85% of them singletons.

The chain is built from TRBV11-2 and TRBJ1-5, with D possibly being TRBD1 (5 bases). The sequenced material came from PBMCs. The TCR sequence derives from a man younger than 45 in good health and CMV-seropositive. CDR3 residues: CASSSQGNQPQHF. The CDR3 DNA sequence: TGTGCCAGCAGCTCCCAGGGAAATCAGCCCCAGCATTTT.